This TCR beta chain was identified during a study of blood T cell repertoires in COVID-19. Study context: Whether acute or convalescent, the COVID-19 samples came from the United States, Italy and Spain. T cells, B-cell-depleted T cells, or PBMCs supplied cDNA or gDNA.

Authors' processing steps: Estimation of nucleated cell counts was performed using reference gene primer amplification. Clones were sequenced by immunoSEQ multiplex PCR, and TCRdb holds only the in-frame ones, with some missing. V, J and clone size were drawn from that table, and D and trimming were deduced from the DNA. The data contain some 280,000 clones, roughly 88% of them singletons. The CDR3 is made up of 14 amino acids. Trimming took 3 bases from V and 7 from J, leaving 15 bases between them. The germline gives CDR1 MDHEN, CDR2 SYDVKM. Sequencing was done on a sample of peripheral blood. This chain connects TRBV28 to TRBJ2-5; TRBD1 might be the D (5 bases). This sequence originates from a woman in her twenties or thirties with active or convalescent COVID-19. CDR3 sequence: CASSLGLPPGTQYF. The CDR3 bases are TGTGCCAGCAGTTTGGGGCTGCCCCCCGGGACCCAGTACTTC.